The 14 T cell receptor beta chains presented below share a single source sample, sequenced in a study of blood T cell repertoires in COVID-19. This table comes from immunoSEQ multiplex PCR, and its TCRdb copy is limited to in-frame clones, with some not included. The sample contains some 140,000 clones, roughly 87% of which appear only once. Sequenced: PBMCs or T cells enriched from blood (not recorded which). Source of these receptors: a man aged 25-40 years who had recovered from COVID-19.

The rearrangement joins TRBV6-2 or TRBV6-3 to TRBJ2-7, with D unresolved. The CDR3 consists of 12 residues. Per germline, CDR1 MNHEY and CDR2 SVGEGT. V lost 0 bases and J lost 5, with 5 bases in between. CDR3 sequence: CASSYSSHEQYF. CDR3 nucleotide sequence: TGTGCCAGCAGTTACTCAAGCCACGAGCAGTACTTC.

CDR3 sequence: CSVGSGIYNEQFF. CDR3 bases: TGCAGCGTTGGCAGCGGGATTTACAATGAGCAGTTCTTC. This sequence joins TRBV29-1 and TRBJ2-1; 7 bases are a match to TRBD2. Germline-derived CDR1 and CDR2 are SQVTM and ANQGSEA. The junction had 4 bases not matched to a gene; V was cut back by 4 bases and J by 4 bases. The CDR3 has 13 residues.

The chain recombines TRBV14 with TRBJ2-3, with TRBD2 as a possible D gene (5 bases). CDR3 size: 13 residues. Trimming removed 2 bases from V and 3 bases from J, with 6 bases in between. Per the germline V gene, CDR1 is SGHDN and CDR2 is FVKESK. This chain's CDR3 is CASSQWTTDTQYF. The CDR3 coding sequence is TGTGCCAGCAGCCAATGGACTACAGATACGCAGTATTTT.

The chain has TRBV9 and TRBJ1-1, with a weak D call TRBD1 (5 bases). V lost 0 bases and J lost 5, with 11 bases in between. The CDR3 has 14 amino acids. Germline-derived CDR1 and CDR2 are SGDLS and YYNGEE. Here the CDR3 DNA reads TGTGCCAGCAGCGTAGGGGGCCCTCTGACTGAAGCTTTCTTT. Translating it yields CASSVGGPLTEAFF.

The J gene is TRBJ1-2, the V gene TRBV12-3 or TRBV12-4; D uncertain. Trimming took off 3 bases at V and 4 bases at J, with 9 bases between the two ends. This CDR3 spans 13 amino acids. The CDR3 bases are TGTGCCAGCAGTTTGGTTCTCGGCTATGGCTACACCTTC. Encoded protein: CASSLVLGYGYTF.

The V call is TRBV4-2, the J call TRBJ1-6; 9 bases are a match to TRBD1. V dropped 2 bases and J dropped 10; count of bases not matched to a gene: 9. Looked up from germline, CDR1 is LGHNA and CDR2 is YNFKEQ. This CDR3 is built from 16 residues. The CDR3 coding sequence is TGTGCCAGCAGCCAAATTTCCGGGACAGGGAGATCACCCCTCCACTTT. It yields the protein CASSQISGTGRSPLHF.

The rearrangement joins TRBV7-7 to TRBJ2-2, with 9 positions matching TRBD1. The CDR3 loop spans 18 amino acids. Germline-derived CDR1 and CDR2 are SSHAT and FNYEAQ (reference sequence). Trimming cost V 5 bases and J 2 bases; bases outside gene matches: 12. The chain's CDR3 is CASSPSLPGQGNTGELFF. DNA for the CDR3: TGTGCCAGCAGCCCTAGCCTCCCGGGACAGGGAAACACCGGGGAGCTGTTTTTT. The full variable domain, its missing parts supplied by reference TRBV7-7 and TRBJ2-2, is GAGVSQSPRYKVTKRGQDVTLRCDPISSHATLYWYQQALGQGPEFLTYFNYEAQPDKSGLPSDRFSAERPEGSISTLTIQRTEQRDSAMYRCASSPSLPGQGNTGELFFGEGSRLTVL.

This clone came up once. The chain joins TRBV15 to TRBJ2-5; D remains unclear. The CDR3 has 13 residues. V lost 1 base to trimming and J lost 5 bases, with 8 bases between them. Per germline, CDR1 LNHNV and CDR2 YYDKDF (reference sequence). This CDR3 is CATSRGREETQYF. The CDR3 DNA is TGTGCCACCAGCAGAGGTCGAGAGGAGACCCAGTACTTC.

The chain joins TRBV9 to TRBJ2-1; 9 nucleotides agree with TRBD2. CDR3 size: 15 residues. The junction had 1 base not matched to a gene; V was cut back by 0 bases and J by 3 bases. Germline values: CDR1 SGDLS, CDR2 YYNGEE. The CDR3 loop is CASSVGLAVYNEQFF. In DNA, the CDR3 is TGTGCCAGCAGCGTAGGACTAGCGGTCTACAATGAGCAGTTCTTC.

This clone was observed at least ten times. This chain uses TRBV27 with TRBJ2-7, with 7 nucleotides matching TRBD1. Trimming took 0 bases from V and 7 from J; bases not matched to a gene: 3. The germline V gene has CDR1 MNHEY and CDR2 SMNVEV (reference sequence). The CDR3 length is 13 residues. CDR3 sequence: CASSLSQGHEQYF. In DNA form, the CDR3 reads TGTGCCAGCAGTTTATCACAGGGGCATGAGCAGTACTTC.

V and J are TRBV6-1 and TRBJ1-1; D is possibly TRBD1 (5 bases). Per germline, CDR1 MNHNS and CDR2 SASEGT. V was clipped by 1 base and J by 0 bases, with 9 bases between them. The CDR3 sequence is 15 residues long. CDR3 sequence (DNA): TGTGCCAGCAGTGAAGTCACAGGAATGAACACTGAAGCTTTCTTT. Its protein product is CASSEVTGMNTEAFF.

This rearrangement joins TRBV13 to TRBJ2-1; 7 bases agree with TRBD1. The length of the CDR3 is 17 residues. Unmatched junction bases numbered 14, after V lost 5 bases and J lost 4 bases. Germline V gene lookup returns CDR1 PRHDT and CDR2 FYEKMQ (reference sequence). The CDR3 loop reads CASSTALPRDRYNEQFF. In DNA, the CDR3 is TGTGCCAGCAGCACCGCACTTCCCCGGGACAGATACAATGAGCAGTTCTTC.

This clone was seen just once. The rearrangement joins TRBV9 to TRBJ2-3, with TRBD2 matching 11 bases. Per germline, CDR1 SGDLS and CDR2 YYNGEE. The CDR3 has 16 amino acids. The junction had 12 bases not matched to a gene; V was cut back by 4 bases and J by 8 bases. CDR3 sequence: CASSSRELAGASTQYF. CDR3 DNA: TGTGCCAGCAGCTCCAGGGAACTAGCGGGGGCCAGTACGCAGTATTTT. Looking up the rest from reference TRBV9 and TRBJ2-3 gives the full variable domain: DSGVTQTPKHLITATGQRVTLRCSPRSGDLSVYWYQQSLDQGLQFLIQYYNGEERAKGNILERFSAQQFPDLHSELNLSSLELGDSALYFCASSSRELAGASTQYFGPGTRLTVL.

This rearrangement joins TRBV10-3 to TRBJ2-1; D possibly corresponds to TRBD1 (6 bases). The germline CDR1 and CDR2 sequences are ENHRY and SYGVKD. V was pared by 9 bases and J by 6 bases, with 15 bases between. This CDR3 spans 13 amino acids. CDR3 sequence: CAIKDSLFNEQFF. CDR3 in DNA: TGTGCCATTAAGGACAGTCTGTTCAATGAGCAGTTCTTC.